By frequency in the sample, the clone carrying this T cell receptor beta chain is large. This CDR3 has 17 residues. Trimming cost V 1 base and J 6 bases; bases outside gene matches: 10. Germline CDR1 and CDR2: ENHRY and SYGVKD. This entry comes from a study of OX40 agonist ivuxolimab in advanced cancers. The table came from immunoSEQ multiplex PCR; TCRdb's copy has only in-frame clones and leaves some out. The data show 3,000 or so clones, over 70% seen once. The V and J genes are TRBV10-3 and TRBJ2-3, with TRBD2 matching 10 bases. This sequence originates from an adult with an advanced solid tumor such as melanoma, head and neck, liver or kidney cancer. The specimen comprised CD4+ or CD8+ T cells sorted from blood, sampled in a trial of the OX40 agonist ivuxolimab. The CDR3 DNA sequence: TGTGCCATCAGTGAGTGGCCTAGCGGGGGAGGAGAGGATACGCAGTATTTT. Encoded protein: CAISEWPSGGGEDTQYF.